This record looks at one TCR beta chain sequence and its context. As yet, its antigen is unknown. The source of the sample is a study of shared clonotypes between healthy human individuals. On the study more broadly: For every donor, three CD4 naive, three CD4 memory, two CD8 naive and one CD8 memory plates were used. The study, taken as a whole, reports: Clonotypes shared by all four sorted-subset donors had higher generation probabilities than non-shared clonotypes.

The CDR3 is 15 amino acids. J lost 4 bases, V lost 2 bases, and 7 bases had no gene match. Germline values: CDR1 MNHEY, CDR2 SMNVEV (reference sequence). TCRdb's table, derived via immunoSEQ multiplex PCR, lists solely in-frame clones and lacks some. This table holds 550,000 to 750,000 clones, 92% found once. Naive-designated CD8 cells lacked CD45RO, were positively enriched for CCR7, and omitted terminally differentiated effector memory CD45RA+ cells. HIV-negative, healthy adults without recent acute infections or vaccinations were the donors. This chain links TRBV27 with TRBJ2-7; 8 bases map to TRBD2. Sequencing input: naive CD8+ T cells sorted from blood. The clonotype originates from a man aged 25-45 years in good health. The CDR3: CASSLDVGGRYEQYF. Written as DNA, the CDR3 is TGTGCCAGCAGTTTAGACGTCGGCGGGAGGTACGAGCAGTACTTC.